The sequence of this T cell receptor (beta chain) was determined in a study of T cell clusters in autoimmune cytopenias. The study, taken as a whole, reports: TRB repertoire shifts in secondary cytopenia and chronic lymphocytic leukemia mostly reflected lymphoma, not autoimmunity.

TRB amplification used approximately 250 ng of peripheral blood genomic DNA. Multiplex touch-down PCR amplified TRB using TRB-A and TRB-B pools in one tube. TCRdb reprocessed the multiplex PCR reads; each CDR3 protein has one entry and no DNA is given. This sample's table has 5,000 to 6,500 distinct CDR3 sequences. Remarks on this clonotype: As yet, its antigen is unknown.

The CDR3 covers 14 residues. This sample was also put to use in a study of T cell repertoires in aging, cancer and after chemotherapy. In that study: Repeat sampling of healthy donors over several months to years showed clear clonal overlap. The full dataset contained 9.1 million or so TCR reads. Immunological memory after chemotherapy cannot be judged from the repertoire data.

V usage is TRBV12-3 or TRBV12-4 and J usage is TRBJ1-6. This clonotype was obtained from a human donor in good health. Source material: peripheral blood. The CDR3 protein is CASSFGFYNSPLHF.